The clone carrying this TCR beta chain has a handful of counts. Its antigen is not known. The source of the sample is a study of cytomegalovirus exposure and HLA in healthy donors. Losses at the gene ends were 2 bases for V and 2 bases for J; bases not matched to a gene: 6. The CDR3 is 15 residues long. Germline V lookup: CDR1 MNHNS, CDR2 SASEGT. The PCR employed 60 Vbeta primers together with 13 Jbeta primers. Data came from immunoSEQ multiplex PCR; TCRdb stores just in-frame clones and leaves some out. The sample includes 150,000 to 170,000 clones, approximately 80% seen only once; the top ten take roughly 4%. Whole-study findings and limits: In a later analysis, a missense DCLRE1C variant was linked to TCR beta V- and J-gene trimming. Accurate predictions that matched the HLA-A and HLA-B alleles of most subjects were reportedly made from TCR beta sequences. Previous analysis showed most TCR beta V segments were productive about 87% or about 30% of the time.

The chain employs TRBV6-1 and TRBJ2-7; 7 positions match TRBD2. The source material was PBMCs. This clonotype was obtained from a woman aged 40-49 years in good health and CMV-seronegative. The CDR3 spells CASSEITGGTYEQYF. DNA of the CDR3: TGTGCCAGCAGTGAAATCACGGGGGGAACCTACGAGCAGTACTTC.